These 22 T cell receptor beta chains were all obtained from the same sample, sequenced in a study of beta chain features in type 1 diabetes. The authors reverse transcribed all of the isolated RNA, so sequencing captured expressed TCRB transcripts. Data came from immunoSEQ multiplex PCR; TCRdb stores just in-frame clones and leaves some out. The table records roughly 150,000 clones, approximately 10% of them present only once. The sequencing sample was made of central memory CD4+ T cells from blood. The receptors originated from a man younger than 35 in good health.

This clone was observed many times. The CDR3 DNA is TGTGCCAGCAGCGAGACGACAGGTAACAATGAGCAGTTCTTC. Protein sequence: CASSETTGNNEQFF. The chain links TRBV7-2 to TRBJ2-1; D may be TRBD1 (6 bases). V shed 5 bases and J shed 5 bases, with 13 bases lying between them. Germline V gene lookup returns CDR1 SGHTA and CDR2 FQGNSA. This CDR3 spans 14 amino acids.

The chain is built from TRBV11-1 and TRBJ2-1, with D unclear. CDR3 length: 17 amino acids. Trimming left V 0 bases short and J 0 bases short, with 12 bases between. Germline V lookup: CDR1 SGHAT, CDR2 FQDESV (reference sequence). The CDR3 DNA reads TGTGCCAGCAGCTTAGCGCGGAACCCAAGCTCCTACAATGAGCAGTTCTTC. It yields the protein CASSLARNPSSYNEQFF.

In this sample, this clone turned up a few times. The chain carries TRBV9 and TRBJ2-3; D may be TRBD1 (6 bases). The CDR3 extends over 15 amino acids. The germline gives CDR1 SGDLS, CDR2 YYNGEE. V lost 3 bases and J 0 bases, leaving 11 bases between the germline ends. The CDR3 coding sequence is TGTGCCAGCAGCGCGACAGGAGTTAGCACAGATACGCAGTATTTT. Translation gives CASSATGVSTDTQYF. Supplemented by reference TRBV9 and TRBJ2-3, the full variable domain reads DSGVTQTPKHLITATGQRVTLRCSPRSGDLSVYWYQQSLDQGLQFLIQYYNGEERAKGNILERFSAQQFPDLHSELNLSSLELGDSALYFCASSATGVSTDTQYFGPGTRLTVL.

In regard to this clone: Different DNA sequences within this sample yield the same CDR3. The chain has TRBV10-3 and TRBJ2-5; TRBD1 is a possible D gene (6 bases). Germline values: CDR1 ENHRY, CDR2 SYGVKD. The CDR3 is made up of 16 amino acids. Trimming removed 5 bases from V and 2 bases from J, with 18 bases in between. The CDR3 sequence is CAISPNQGQGQETQYF. The CDR3 DNA sequence: TGTGCCATCAGTCCAAACCAGGGCCAGGGGCAAGAGACCCAGTACTTC.

This clone was observed a handful of times. The chain uses TRBV19 and TRBJ2-5; D is undetermined. The CDR3 extends over 13 amino acids. Germline lookup yields CDR1 LNHDA and CDR2 SQIVND (reference sequence). The V and J ends lost 5 bases and 5 bases respectively, with 12 bases between them. This CDR3 reads CASSSPAVETQYF. CDR3 nucleotides: TGTGCCAGTAGTTCCCCCGCAGTGGAGACCCAGTACTTC.

J is TRBJ2-7 and V is TRBV20-1; D call uncertain. Germline CDR1 and CDR2: DFQATT and SNEGSKA (reference sequence). Trimming stripped 3 bases from V and 6 bases from J, with 9 bases between. This CDR3 has 11 residues. Written as DNA, the CDR3 is TGCAGTGCTAGGGGTGAAGCCGAGCAGTACTTC. It specifies CSARGEAEQYF.

The J gene is TRBJ2-7, the V gene TRBV9, with TRBD2 as a possible D gene (5 bases). Germline V gene data show CDR1 as SGDLS and CDR2 as YYNGEE. The V end was cut by 4 bases, the J end by 3 bases, with 8 bases between. CDR3 length: 12 residues. The CDR3 sequence: CASSSEGYEQYF. CDR3 bases: TGTGCCAGCAGCTCCGAGGGCTACGAGCAGTACTTC.

Only a few counts were recorded for this clone. The V call is TRBV4-2, the J call TRBJ2-3, with no clear D. This CDR3 has 16 residues. Germline V gene data show CDR1 as LGHNA and CDR2 as YNFKEQ. V was shortened by 0 bases and J by 2 bases, with 12 bases between the two germline ends. CDR3 residues: CASSQDLRRHTDTQYF. CDR3 bases: TGTGCCAGCAGCCAAGATTTGAGACGACACACAGATACGCAGTATTTT.

This clone turned up a few times. J is TRBJ1-1 and V is TRBV18, with D possibly being TRBD1 (6 bases). CDR3 length: 14 residues. The germline V gene has CDR1 KGHSH and CDR2 LQKENI. V lost 5 bases to trimming and J lost 2 bases, with 12 bases between them. The CDR3 loop is CASSSTGKNTEAFF. The CDR3 nucleotides are TGTGCCAGCTCAAGTACAGGGAAAAACACTGAAGCTTTCTTT. Full variable domain (remainder filled in from reference TRBV18 and TRBJ1-1): NAGVMQNPRHLVRRRGQEARLRCSPMKGHSHVYWYRQLPEEGLKFMVYLQKENIIDESGMPKERFSAEFPKEGPSILRIQQVVRGDSAAYFCASSSTGKNTEAFFGQGTRLTVV.

This clone came up a few times. The rearrangement links TRBV7-7 to TRBJ2-5; D uncertain. V lost 5 bases and J lost 4, with 5 bases in between. CDR3 length: 11 amino acids. Germline V gives CDR1 SSHAT, CDR2 FNYEAQ (reference sequence). CDR3 residues: CASSPRETQYF. In nucleotides, the CDR3 is TGTGCCAGCAGCCCTCGAGAGACCCAGTACTTC.

V usage is TRBV7-8 and J usage is TRBJ1-5; no clear D. Deletions cut 0 bases from V and 1 base from J, with 16 bases between. The germline V gene has CDR1 SGHVS and CDR2 FQNEAQ. The CDR3 length is 18 residues. DNA for the CDR3: TGTGCCAGCAGCTTAGCTAGAACCGGGCCGAAGAGCAATCAGCCCCAGCATTTT. Translated, it gives CASSLARTGPKSNQPQHF.

This clone came up a few times. This chain connects TRBV21-1 to TRBJ1-6; the table's D call TRBD1 went unverified against the DNA. TRBV21-1 is designated a pseudogene. The CDR3 runs 14 residues. CDR3 DNA: TGTGCCAGCATCGTCCAGGGGGCCAATTCACCCCTCCACTTT. Its translation is CASIVQGANSPLHF.

This clone was counted between two and nine times. The V and J genes are TRBV18 and TRBJ1-2, with D possibly being TRBD1 (5 bases). Germline CDR1 KGHSH, CDR2 LQKENI. Trimming took off 3 bases at V and 2 bases at J, with 10 bases between the two ends. The CDR3 is 14 amino acids. In DNA form, the CDR3 reads TGTGCCAGCTCACCTTCAGGGTTGAACTATGGCTACACCTTC. This encodes CASSPSGLNYGYTF.

The V and J genes are TRBV28 and TRBJ2-3; 7 nucleotides match TRBD2. The CDR3 runs to 16 residues. Germline V CDR1 and CDR2: MDHEN, SYDVKM. Germline trimming cut 3 bases from V and 2 bases from J; bases unmatched to any gene: 8. The CDR3 bases are TGTGCCAGCAGTTTGGATGCGGGGGTGGCCACAGATACGCAGTATTTT. This sequence encodes CASSLDAGVATDTQYF.

Many counts were recorded for this clone. The rearrangement joins TRBV4-3 to TRBJ2-2, with D unresolved. V was trimmed by 0 bases and J by 5 bases, leaving 10 bases between them. Germline CDR1 LGHNA, CDR2 YSLEER. The length of the CDR3 is 15 residues. CDR3 DNA: TGCGCCAGCAGCCAAGATCCGTTGGGTACCGGGGAGCTGTTTTTT. Translating gives CASSQDPLGTGELFF.

This clone was picked up many times. The chain links TRBV7-2 to TRBJ2-4, with 12 bases matching TRBD2. Germline V gene lookup returns CDR1 SGHTA and CDR2 FQGNSA. V was clipped by 2 bases and J by 6 bases; unmatched bases: 2. The CDR3 has 15 amino acids. This CDR3 is CASSLRTSGTNIQYF. The CDR3 coding sequence is TGTGCCAGCAGCTTAAGGACTAGCGGGACAAACATTCAGTACTTC.

The rearrangement uses TRBV18 and TRBJ2-3; 8 bases are a match to TRBD2. The germline V gene encodes CDR1 KGHSH and CDR2 LQKENI. The V gene end was trimmed by 3 bases and the J gene end by 4 bases; junction bases not matched to a gene: 6. The CDR3 length is 15 residues. This CDR3 is CASSPFGGAADTQYF. The CDR3 nucleotides read TGTGCCAGCTCACCCTTCGGGGGGGCCGCAGATACGCAGTATTTT.

The V and J genes are TRBV7-2 and TRBJ2-1; no reliable D call. V was clipped by 3 bases and J by 6 bases, with 6 bases between them. Germline CDR1 is SGHTA and CDR2 is FQGNSA. The CDR3 consists of 12 residues. This chain's CDR3 is CASSFVRNEQFF. In DNA form, the CDR3 reads TGTGCCAGCAGCTTCGTCCGCAATGAGCAGTTCTTC.

The rearrangement links TRBV10-3 to TRBJ1-1, with D maybe TRBD1 (5 bases). Between the trimmed V and J ends, which lost 2 bases and 1 base, there was a span of 11 bases. The CDR3 sequence is 15 residues long. Germline V lookup: CDR1 ENHRY, CDR2 SYGVKD. The CDR3: CAISENGGGNTEAFF. Here the CDR3 DNA reads TGTGCCATCAGTGAGAATGGGGGAGGGAACACTGAAGCTTTCTTT.

The rearrangement uses TRBV2 and TRBJ2-5; no definite D call. The V end was cut by 2 bases, the J end by 4 bases, with 5 bases between. CDR3 size: 12 residues. CDR1 SNHLY and CDR2 FYNNEI come from the germline V gene. The CDR3: CASSELGETQYF. The CDR3 DNA sequence: TGTGCCAGCAGTGAACTAGGAGAGACCCAGTACTTC.

This clone has a handful of counts. CDR3 nucleotide sequence: TGTGCCAGCAGTTCCCTACAGGGGACCTACGAGCAGTACTTC. It is translated as CASSSLQGTYEQYF. The chain joins TRBV6-5 to TRBJ2-7, with 7 bases that match TRBD1. Germline values: CDR1 MNHEY, CDR2 SVGAGI. There are 14 residues in the CDR3. J was trimmed by 2 bases and V by 4 bases; bases with no gene match: 5.

This clone was counted at least ten times. The genes are TRBV15 and TRBJ1-4; D gene unclear. Germline-derived CDR1 and CDR2 are LNHNV and YYDKDF (reference sequence). The CDR3 extends over 14 amino acids. V was shortened by 1 base and J by 8 bases, with 11 bases between the two germline ends. In DNA, the CDR3 is TGTGCCACCAGCAGAGGTGGGCAAGGAGAAAAACTGTTTTTT. This gives the protein CATSRGGQGEKLFF.